This TCR beta chain came from a study of molecular identifiers for immune sequencing clone quantification. This clonotype was recorded many times. V lost 0 bases, J lost 10 bases, and 12 bases lay in between. Germline V gene sequence: CDR1 MNHNS, CDR2 SASEGT. CDR3 length equals 13 residues. TCRdb passed the PCR reads through MiXCR, listing each CDR3 protein once. The sample contains more than 250,000 distinct CDR3 sequences, around a fifth of which appear only once. The sample consisted of naive CD8+ T cells from blood, with Jurkat cell RNA spiked in. Subset denoted: FACS-sorted CD8+CD4-CCR7+CD45RA+ naive T cells. This clonotype was obtained from a human donor in good health. Some libraries in this study had Jurkat cell RNA spiked in. The V gene is TRBV6-1, the J gene TRBJ1-2; no reliable D call. The CDR3: CASSEAGYKNYTF. In nucleotides, the CDR3 is TGTGCCAGCAGTGAAGCGGGGTACAAGAACTACACCTTC.